This T cell receptor beta chain was profiled in a study of human T cells and chemical hapten exposure. The CDR3 runs 14 residues. CDR1 and CDR2 (germline): SNHLY, FYNNEI. With 3 bases removed from V and 3 bases from J, the gap between germline ends came to 9 bases. In TCRdb, the RACE reads were re-called with MiXCR into one record per CDR3 protein. The sample shows over 35,000 distinct CDR3 sequences, roughly an eighth of them seen only once. Time point: patch test 3, about 24 weeks after DPC sensitization. Stated treatment: therapeutic diphenylcyclopropenone sensitization with weekly scalp DPC. Unfractionated whole blood served as the source for total RNA extraction.

V usage is TRBV2 and J usage is TRBJ1-5; D unclear. This TCR was sampled from a woman in her thirties or forties with alopecia areata. Some clones in this sample may be carry-over from other donors' samples. Material: whole blood, obtained in connection with sensitization to the hapten diphenylcyclopropenone (DPC). The CDR3 DNA sequence: TGTGCCAGCAGTGACGGCAGCTACAATCAGCCCCAGCATTTT. Its protein is CASSDGSYNQPQHF.